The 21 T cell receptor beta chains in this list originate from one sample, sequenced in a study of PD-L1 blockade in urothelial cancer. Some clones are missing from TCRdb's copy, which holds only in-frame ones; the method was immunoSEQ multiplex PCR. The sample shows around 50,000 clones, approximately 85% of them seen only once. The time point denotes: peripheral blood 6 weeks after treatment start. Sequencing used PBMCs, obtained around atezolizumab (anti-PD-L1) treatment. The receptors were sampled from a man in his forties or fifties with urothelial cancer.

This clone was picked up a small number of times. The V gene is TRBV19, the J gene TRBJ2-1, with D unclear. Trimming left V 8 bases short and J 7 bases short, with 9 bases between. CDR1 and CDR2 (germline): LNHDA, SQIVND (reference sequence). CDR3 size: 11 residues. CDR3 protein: CASHYRNEQFF. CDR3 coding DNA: TGTGCCAGTCATTATCGGAATGAGCAGTTCTTC.

CDR3 sequence reads: CASSLVPGHHLAKNIQYF. The DNA of the CDR3 is TGTGCCAGCAGCTTGGTTCCGGGACACCATCTAGCCAAAAACATTCAGTACTTC. The gene calls are TRBV5-4 and TRBJ2-4; possibly TRBD1 for D (6 bases). V was pared by 0 bases and J by 0 bases, with 16 bases between. The germline CDR1 and CDR2 sequences are SGHNT and YYREEE (reference sequence). The CDR3 contains 18 residues.

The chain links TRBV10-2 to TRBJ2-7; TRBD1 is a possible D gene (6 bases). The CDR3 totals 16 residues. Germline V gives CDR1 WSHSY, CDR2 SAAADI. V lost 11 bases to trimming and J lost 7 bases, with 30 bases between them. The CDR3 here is CAVRRSTGIVVGEQYF. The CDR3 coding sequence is TGCGCCGTCAGACGTAGTACAGGGATCGTGGTGGGTGAGCAGTACTTC.

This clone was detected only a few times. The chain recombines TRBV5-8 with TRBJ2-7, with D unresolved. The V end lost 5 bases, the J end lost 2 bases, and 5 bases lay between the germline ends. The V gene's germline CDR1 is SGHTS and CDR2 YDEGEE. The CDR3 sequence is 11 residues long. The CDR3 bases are TGTGCCAGCAGTTCTCCCTACGAGCAGTACTTC. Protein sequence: CASSSPYEQYF.

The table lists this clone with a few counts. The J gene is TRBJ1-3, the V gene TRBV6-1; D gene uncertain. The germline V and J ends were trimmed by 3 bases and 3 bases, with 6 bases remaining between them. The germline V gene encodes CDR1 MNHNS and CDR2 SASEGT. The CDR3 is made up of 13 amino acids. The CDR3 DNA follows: TGTGCCAGCAGTGACGGGGTTGGAAACACCATATATTTT. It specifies CASSDGVGNTIYF.

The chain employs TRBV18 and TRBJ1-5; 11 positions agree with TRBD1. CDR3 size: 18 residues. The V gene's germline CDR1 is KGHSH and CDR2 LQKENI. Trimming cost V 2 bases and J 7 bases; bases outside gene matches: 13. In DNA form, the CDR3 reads TGTGCCAGCTCACCAGAACGGACAGGGGGCGTCTCCGGCCAGCCCCAGCATTTT. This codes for CASSPERTGGVSGQPQHF.

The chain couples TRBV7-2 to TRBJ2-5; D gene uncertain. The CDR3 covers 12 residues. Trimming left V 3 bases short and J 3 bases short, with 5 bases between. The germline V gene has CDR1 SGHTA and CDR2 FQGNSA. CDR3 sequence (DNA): TGTGCCAGCAGCTTGCGAAAAGAGACCCAGTACTTC. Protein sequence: CASSLRKETQYF.

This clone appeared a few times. The CDR3 loop reads CAISESPSGAGNTIYF. The CDR3 coding sequence is TGTGCCATCAGTGAGTCCCCGTCAGGGGCTGGAAACACCATATATTTT. This chain uses TRBV10-3 with TRBJ1-3; D is perhaps TRBD1 (6 bases). CDR3 length: 16 residues. V was clipped by 0 bases and J by 2 bases, with 11 bases between them. The germline V gene encodes CDR1 ENHRY and CDR2 SYGVKD.

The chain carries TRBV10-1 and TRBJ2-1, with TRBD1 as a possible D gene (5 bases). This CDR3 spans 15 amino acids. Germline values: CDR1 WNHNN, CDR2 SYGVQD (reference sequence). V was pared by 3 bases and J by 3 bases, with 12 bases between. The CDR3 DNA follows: TGCGCCAGCAGTGAAAGCAGGGTGGACTACAATGAGCAGTTCTTC. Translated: CASSESRVDYNEQFF.

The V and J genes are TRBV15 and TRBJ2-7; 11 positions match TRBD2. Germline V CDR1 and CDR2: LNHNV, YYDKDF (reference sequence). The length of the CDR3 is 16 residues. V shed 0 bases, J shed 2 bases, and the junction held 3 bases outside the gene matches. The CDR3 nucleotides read TGTGCCACCAGCAGAGATCTAGCGGGAGGTGCCTACGAGCAGTACTTC. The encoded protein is CATSRDLAGGAYEQYF.

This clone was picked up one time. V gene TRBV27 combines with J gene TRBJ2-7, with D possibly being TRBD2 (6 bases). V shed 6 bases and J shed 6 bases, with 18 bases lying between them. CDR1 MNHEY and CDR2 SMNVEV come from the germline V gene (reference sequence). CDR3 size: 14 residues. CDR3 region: CASRQGLATLEQYF. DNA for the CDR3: TGTGCCAGCAGGCAGGGACTCGCCACCCTCGAGCAGTACTTC.

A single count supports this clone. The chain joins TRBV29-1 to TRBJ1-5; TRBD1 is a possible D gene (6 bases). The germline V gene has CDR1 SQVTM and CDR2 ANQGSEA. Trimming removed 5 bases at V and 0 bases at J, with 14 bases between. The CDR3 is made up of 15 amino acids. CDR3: CSVLGGAISNQPQHF. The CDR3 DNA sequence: TGCAGCGTTCTCGGGGGGGCAATTAGCAATCAGCCCCAGCATTTT. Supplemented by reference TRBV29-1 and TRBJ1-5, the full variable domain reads SAVISQKPSRDICQRGTSLTIQCQVDSQVTMMFWYRQQPGQSLTLIATANQGSEATYESGFVIDKFPISRPNLTFSTLTVSNMSPEDSSIYLCSVLGGAISNQPQHFGDGTRLSIL.

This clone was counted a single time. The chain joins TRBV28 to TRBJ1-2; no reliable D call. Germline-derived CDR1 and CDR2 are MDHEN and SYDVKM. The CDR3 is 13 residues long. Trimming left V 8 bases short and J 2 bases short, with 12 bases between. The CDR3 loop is CASVRETNYGYTF. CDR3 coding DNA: TGTGCCAGCGTTCGGGAGACCAACTATGGCTACACCTTC.

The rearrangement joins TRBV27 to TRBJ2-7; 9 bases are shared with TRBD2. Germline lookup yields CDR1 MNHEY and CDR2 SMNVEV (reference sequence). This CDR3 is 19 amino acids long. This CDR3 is CAAAGRPIPRTSDSYEQYF. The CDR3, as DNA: TGTGCGGCGGCAGGTAGGCCCATCCCCCGGACTAGCGACTCCTACGAGCAGTACTTC.

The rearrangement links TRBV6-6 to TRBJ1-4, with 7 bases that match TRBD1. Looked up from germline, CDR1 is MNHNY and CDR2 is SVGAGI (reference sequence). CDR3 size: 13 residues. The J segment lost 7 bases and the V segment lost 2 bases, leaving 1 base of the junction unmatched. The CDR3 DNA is TGTGCCAGCAGTTACAGGGGGCTTGAAAAACTGTTTTTT. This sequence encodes CASSYRGLEKLFF.

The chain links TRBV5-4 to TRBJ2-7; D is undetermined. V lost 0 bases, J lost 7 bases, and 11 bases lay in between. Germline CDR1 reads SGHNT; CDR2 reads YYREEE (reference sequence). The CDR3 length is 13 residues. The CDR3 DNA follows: TGTGCCAGCAGCTTGGAGGTAGCTGGGGAGCAGTACTTC. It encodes CASSLEVAGEQYF. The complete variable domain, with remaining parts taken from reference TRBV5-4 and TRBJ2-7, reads ETGVTQSPTHLIKTRGQQVTLRCSSQSGHNTVSWYQQALGQGPQFIFQYYREEENGRGNFPPRFSGLQFPNYSSELNVNALELDDSALYLCASSLEVAGEQYFGPGTRLTVT.

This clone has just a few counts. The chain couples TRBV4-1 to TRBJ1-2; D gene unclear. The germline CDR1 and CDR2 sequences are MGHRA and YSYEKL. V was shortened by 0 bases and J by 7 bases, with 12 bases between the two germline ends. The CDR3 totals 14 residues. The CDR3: CASSQDRGYGGYTF. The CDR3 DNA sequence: TGCGCCAGCAGCCAAGATCGAGGGTATGGTGGCTACACCTTC.

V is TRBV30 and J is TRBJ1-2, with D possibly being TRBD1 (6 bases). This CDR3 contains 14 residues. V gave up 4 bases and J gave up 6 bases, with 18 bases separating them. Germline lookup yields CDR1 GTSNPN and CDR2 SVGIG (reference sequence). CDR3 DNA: TGTGCCTGGATTCGTAGCCCGAACAGGGATGGCTACACCTTC. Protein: CAWIRSPNRDGYTF.

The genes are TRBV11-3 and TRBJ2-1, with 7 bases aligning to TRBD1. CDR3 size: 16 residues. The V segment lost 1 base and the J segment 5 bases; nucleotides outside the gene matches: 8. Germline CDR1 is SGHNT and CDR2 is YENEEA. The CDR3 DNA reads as TGTGCCAGCAGCTTAGGTGGGACAGTGCCCGACAATGAGCAGTTCTTC. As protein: CASSLGGTVPDNEQFF.

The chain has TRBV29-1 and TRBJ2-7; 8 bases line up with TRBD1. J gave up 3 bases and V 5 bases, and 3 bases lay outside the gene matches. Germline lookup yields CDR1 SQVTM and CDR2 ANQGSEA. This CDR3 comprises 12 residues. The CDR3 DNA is TGCAGCGTTACAGGGGGGAACTACGAGCAGTACTTC. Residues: CSVTGGNYEQYF.

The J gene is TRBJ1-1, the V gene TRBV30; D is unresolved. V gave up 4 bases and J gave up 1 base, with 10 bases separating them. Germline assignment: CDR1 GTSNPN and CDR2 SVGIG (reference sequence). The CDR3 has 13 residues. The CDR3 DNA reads TGTGCCTGGAAAACTGCACGGAACACTGAAGCTTTCTTT. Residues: CAWKTARNTEAFF.